The 2 T cell receptor beta chains below were found in one sample sequenced in a study of vaccination effects on CD4 cells after COVID-19. The repertoire was sequenced with immunoSEQ multiplex PCR; TCRdb's copy has only in-frame clones and lacks some. The sample records 35,000 to 45,000 clones, around 80% being singletons. With the ViraFEST assay, the study expanded antigen-specific CD4+ T cells using viral peptide pools, then sequenced them. Culture lasted 10 days before CD4+ T cell isolation. Of the BNT162b2 and mRNA-1273 vaccines, participants received two doses of one or the other. These receptors' targets are unknown. The sequences come from CD4+ T cells from PBMCs cultured with HCoV-NL63 spike peptides, collected after COVID-19 vaccination. These receptors all stem from a human donor who received a COVID-19 vaccine. Some clones in this sample may be carry-over from other donors' samples.

The V and J genes are TRBV9 and TRBJ1-6, with D perhaps matching TRBD1 (5 bases). The CDR3 covers 14 residues. V was cut by 1 base and J by 10 bases, with 12 bases left in between. CDR1 and CDR2 (germline): SGDLS, YYNGEE. CDR3 sequence reads: CASSVNWGQSPLHF. CDR3 in DNA: TGTGCCAGCAGCGTAAATTGGGGCCAGTCACCCCTCCACTTT.

The J gene is TRBJ1-2, the V gene TRBV2, with D possibly matching TRBD1 (5 bases). Trimming shortened V by 6 bases and J by 4 bases, and 9 bases separated the two germline ends. This CDR3 contains 12 residues. Germline lookup yields CDR1 SNHLY and CDR2 FYNNEI. CDR3 in DNA: TGTGCCAGCAGCGGGGGACTCTATGGCTACACCTTC. Its translation: CASSGGLYGYTF.